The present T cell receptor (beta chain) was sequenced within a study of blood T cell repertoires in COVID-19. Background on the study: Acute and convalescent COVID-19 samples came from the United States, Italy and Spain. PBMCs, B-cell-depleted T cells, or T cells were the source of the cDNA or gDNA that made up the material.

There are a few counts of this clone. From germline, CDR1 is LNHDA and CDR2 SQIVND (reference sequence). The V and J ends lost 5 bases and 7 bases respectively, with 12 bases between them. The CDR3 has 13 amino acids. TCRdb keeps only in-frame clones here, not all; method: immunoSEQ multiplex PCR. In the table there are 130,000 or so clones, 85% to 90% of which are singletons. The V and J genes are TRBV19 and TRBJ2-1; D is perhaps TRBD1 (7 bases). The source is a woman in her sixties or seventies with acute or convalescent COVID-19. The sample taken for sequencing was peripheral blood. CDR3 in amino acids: CASSVQGRNEQFF. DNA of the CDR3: TGTGCCAGTAGTGTACAGGGGAGGAATGAGCAGTTCTTC.